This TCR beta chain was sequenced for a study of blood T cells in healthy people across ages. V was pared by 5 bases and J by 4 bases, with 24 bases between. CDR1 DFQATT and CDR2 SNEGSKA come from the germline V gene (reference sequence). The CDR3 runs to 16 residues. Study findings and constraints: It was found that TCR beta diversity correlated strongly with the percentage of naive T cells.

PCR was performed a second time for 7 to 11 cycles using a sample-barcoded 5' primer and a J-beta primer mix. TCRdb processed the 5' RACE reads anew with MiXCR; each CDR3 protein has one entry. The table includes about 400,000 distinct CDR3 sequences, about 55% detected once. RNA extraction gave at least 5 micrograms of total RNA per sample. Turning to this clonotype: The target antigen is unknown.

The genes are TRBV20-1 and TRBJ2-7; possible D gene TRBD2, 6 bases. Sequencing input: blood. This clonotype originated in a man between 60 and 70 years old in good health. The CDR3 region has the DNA TGCAGTGCTTGCCCCGGCGGGATAATCCCAGGGTACGAGCAGTACTTC. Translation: CSACPGGIIPGYEQYF.